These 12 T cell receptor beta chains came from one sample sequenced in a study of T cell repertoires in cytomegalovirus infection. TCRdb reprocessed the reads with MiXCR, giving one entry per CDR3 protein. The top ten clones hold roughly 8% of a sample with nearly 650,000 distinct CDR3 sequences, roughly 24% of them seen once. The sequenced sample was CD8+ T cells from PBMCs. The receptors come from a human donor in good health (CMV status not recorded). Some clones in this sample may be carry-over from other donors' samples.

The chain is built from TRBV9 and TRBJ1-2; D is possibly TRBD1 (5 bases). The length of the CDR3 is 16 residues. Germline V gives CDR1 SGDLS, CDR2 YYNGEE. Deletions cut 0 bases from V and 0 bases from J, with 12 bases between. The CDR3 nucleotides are TGTGCCAGCAGCGTAGATCAGGGAGCTTCTAACTATGGCTACACCTTC. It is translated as CASSVDQGASNYGYTF.

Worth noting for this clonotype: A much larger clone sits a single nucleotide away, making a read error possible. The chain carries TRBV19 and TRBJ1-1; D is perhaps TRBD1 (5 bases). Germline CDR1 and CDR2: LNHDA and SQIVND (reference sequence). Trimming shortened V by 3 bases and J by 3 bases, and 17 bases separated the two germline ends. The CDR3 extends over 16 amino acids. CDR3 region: CASSITPGQLDTEAFF. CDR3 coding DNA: TGTGCCAGTAGTATTACTCCAGGGCAGTTGGACACTGAAGCTTTCTTT.

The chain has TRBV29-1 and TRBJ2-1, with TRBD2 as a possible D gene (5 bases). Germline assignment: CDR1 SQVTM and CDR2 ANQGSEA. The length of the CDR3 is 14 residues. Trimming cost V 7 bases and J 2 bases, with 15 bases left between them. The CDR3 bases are TGCAGCGCTGAGGCAGGACTCACCTACAATGAGCAGTTCTTC. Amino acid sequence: CSAEAGLTYNEQFF.

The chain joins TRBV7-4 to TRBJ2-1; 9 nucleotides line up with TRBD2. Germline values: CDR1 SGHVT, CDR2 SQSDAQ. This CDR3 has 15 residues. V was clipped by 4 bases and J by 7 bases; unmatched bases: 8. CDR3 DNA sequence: TGTGCCAGCAGCTCCCCGGTGGGACTAGCAAATGAGCAGTTCTTC. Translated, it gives CASSSPVGLANEQFF.

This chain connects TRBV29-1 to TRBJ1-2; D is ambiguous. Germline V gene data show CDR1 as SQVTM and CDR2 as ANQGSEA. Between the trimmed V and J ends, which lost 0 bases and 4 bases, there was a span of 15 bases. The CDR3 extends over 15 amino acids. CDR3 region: CSVEDIHDPTYGYTF. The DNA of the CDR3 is TGCAGCGTTGAAGACATTCACGACCCAACCTATGGCTACACCTTC.

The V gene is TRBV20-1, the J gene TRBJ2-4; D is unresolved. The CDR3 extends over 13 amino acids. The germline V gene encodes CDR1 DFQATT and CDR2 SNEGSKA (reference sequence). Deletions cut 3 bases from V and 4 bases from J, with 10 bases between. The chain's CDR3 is CSASGYDKNIQYF. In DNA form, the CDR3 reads TGCAGTGCTAGCGGTTACGATAAAAACATTCAGTACTTC.

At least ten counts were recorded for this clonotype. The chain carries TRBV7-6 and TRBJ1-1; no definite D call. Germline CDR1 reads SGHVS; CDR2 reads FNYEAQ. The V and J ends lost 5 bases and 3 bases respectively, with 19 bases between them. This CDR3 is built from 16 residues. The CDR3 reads CASSPAYAKRHTEAFF. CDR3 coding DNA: TGTGCCAGCAGCCCGGCCTATGCTAAACGACACACTGAAGCTTTCTTT. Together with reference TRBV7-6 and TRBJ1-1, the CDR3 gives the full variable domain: GAGVSQSPRYKVTKRGQDVALRCDPISGHVSLYWYRQALGQGPEFLTYFNYEAQQDKSGLPNDRFSAERPEGSISTLTIQRTEQRDSAMYRCASSPAYAKRHTEAFFGQGTRLTVV.

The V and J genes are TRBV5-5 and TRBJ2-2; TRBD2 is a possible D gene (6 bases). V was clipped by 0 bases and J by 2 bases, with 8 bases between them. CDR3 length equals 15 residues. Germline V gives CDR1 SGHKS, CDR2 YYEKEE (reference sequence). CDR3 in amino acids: CASSLGDFNTGELFF. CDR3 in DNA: TGTGCCAGCAGCTTGGGGGACTTCAACACCGGGGAGCTGTTTTTT. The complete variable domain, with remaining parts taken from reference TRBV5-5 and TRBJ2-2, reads DAGVTQSPTHLIKTRGQQVTLRCSPISGHKSVSWYQQVLGQGPQFIFQYYEKEERGRGNFPDRFSARQFPNYSSELNVNALLLGDSALYLCASSLGDFNTGELFFGEGSRLTVL.

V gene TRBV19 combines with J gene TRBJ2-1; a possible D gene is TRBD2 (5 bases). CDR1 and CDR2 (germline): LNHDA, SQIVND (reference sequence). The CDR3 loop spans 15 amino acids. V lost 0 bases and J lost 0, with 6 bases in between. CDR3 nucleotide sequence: TGTGCCAGTAGTATAGAAGGGAGCTCCTACAATGAGCAGTTCTTC. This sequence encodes CASSIEGSSYNEQFF.

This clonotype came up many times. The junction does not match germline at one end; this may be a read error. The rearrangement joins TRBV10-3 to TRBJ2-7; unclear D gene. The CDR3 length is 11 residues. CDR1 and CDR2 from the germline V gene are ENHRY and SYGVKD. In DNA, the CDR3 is TGTGCCATCAGTGGACTGTACGGGCAGTACTTC. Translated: CAISGLYGQYF.

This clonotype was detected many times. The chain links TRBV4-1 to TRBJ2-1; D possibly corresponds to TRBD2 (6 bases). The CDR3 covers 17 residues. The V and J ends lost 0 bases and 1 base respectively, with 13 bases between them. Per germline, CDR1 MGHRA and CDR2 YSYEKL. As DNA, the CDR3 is TGCGCCAGCAGCCAAGATTCGGAAAGCGGGTCCTACAATGAGCAGTTCTTC. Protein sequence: CASSQDSESGSYNEQFF.

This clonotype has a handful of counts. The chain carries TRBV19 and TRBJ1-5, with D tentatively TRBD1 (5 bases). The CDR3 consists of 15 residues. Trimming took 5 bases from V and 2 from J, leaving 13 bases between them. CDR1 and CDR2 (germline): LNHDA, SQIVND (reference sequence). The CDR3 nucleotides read TGTGCCAGTAGTCCTCCCCTGGGGGGCAATCAGCCCCAGCATTTT. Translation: CASSPPLGGNQPQHF. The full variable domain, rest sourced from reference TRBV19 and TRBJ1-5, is DGGITQSPKYLFRKEGQNVTLSCEQNLNHDAMYWYRQDPGQGLRLIYYSQIVNDFQKGDIAEGYSVSREKKESFPLTVTSAQKNPTAFYLCASSPPLGGNQPQHFGDGTRLSIL.